The rows below give T cell receptor beta chains drawn from one sample of a study of CD8 T cells in Susac syndrome. One entry per CDR3 protein, called by TCRdb with MiXCR from the immunoSEQ multiplex PCR reads. In the table there are about 19,000 distinct CDR3 sequences, 85% to 95% of which are singletons. Sequences were obtained from CD8+ T cells from PBMCs. These receptors all stem from a human donor in good health. The CDR3 runs from the conserved cysteine through the conserved F or W. A D gene is named only where the DNA matches it firmly. Only some rows state a clone size, as once, few, many or a class for expanded clones.

V: TRBV13
J: TRBJ2-3
size: -
D: TRBD2
CDR3: CASSLSSGSRDTQYF
DNA: TGTGCCAGCAGCTTATCCAGCGGGAGTCGGGATACGCAGTATTTT

V: TRBV5-6
J: TRBJ2-1
size: once
D: TRBD2
CDR3: CASSSATSGGNEQFF
DNA: TGTGCCAGCAGCTCCGCCACTAGCGGGGGTAATGAGCAGTTCTTC

V: TRBV27
J: TRBJ2-1
size: -
D: -
CDR3: CASSLSRQNEQFF
DNA: TGTGCCAGCAGTTTATCGCGTCAAAATGAGCAGTTCTTC

V: TRBV6-5
J: TRBJ2-2
size: -
D: TRBD1
CDR3: CASSLDRAEVPTGELFF
DNA: TGTGCCAGCAGTTTGGACAGGGCGGAGGTCCCCACCGGGGAGCTGTTTTTT

V: TRBV7-3
J: TRBJ2-1
size: -
D: TRBD2
CDR3: CASSLYKREVDNEQFF
DNA: TGTGCCAGCAGCTTATATAAGCGGGAGGTGGACAATGAGCAGTTCTTC

V: TRBV6-5
J: TRBJ1-5
size: -
D: -
CDR3: CASSYSPRNQPQHF
DNA: TGTGCCAGCAGTTACTCGCCTAGAAATCAGCCCCAGCATTTT

V: TRBV20-1
J: TRBJ2-2
size: -
D: TRBD1
CDR3: CSAQDRGKMVAGELFF
DNA: TGCAGTGCCCAAGACAGGGGGAAAATGGTTGCCGGGGAGCTGTTTTTT

V: TRBV13
J: TRBJ2-2
size: -
D: -
CDR3: CASSPNPGPNANTGELFF
DNA: TGTGCCAGCAGCCCTAATCCGGGGCCAAACGCGAACACCGGGGAGCTGTTTTTT

V: TRBV29-1
J: TRBJ2-1
size: -
D: -
CDR3: CSVVYNEQFF
DNA: TGCAGCGTTGTGTACAATGAGCAGTTCTTC

V: TRBV5-4
J: TRBJ2-3
size: -
D: -
CDR3: CASSSNRDRTDTQYF
DNA: TGTGCCAGCAGCTCGAACAGGGACCGCACAGATACGCAGTATTTT

V: TRBV29-1
J: TRBJ2-1
size: -
D: TRBD2
CDR3: CSVVSGGSSYNEQFF
DNA: TGCAGCGTTGTTTCTGGCGGGAGTAGCTACAATGAGCAGTTCTTC

V: TRBV29-1
J: TRBJ2-7
size: once
D: -
CDR3: CSAGGPWQQYF
DNA: TGCAGCGCCGGAGGCCCTTGGCAGCAGTACTTC

V: TRBV5-6
J: TRBJ2-3
size: -
D: -
CDR3: CASSFSDYTDTQYF
DNA: TGTGCCAGCAGCTTTTCAGATTACACAGATACGCAGTATTTT

V: TRBV27
J: TRBJ1-2
size: -
D: -
CDR3: CASSLTLGNVGYTF
DNA: TGTGCCAGCAGTCTCACCCTGGGGAACGTTGGCTACACCTTC

V: TRBV7-9
J: TRBJ1-2
size: -
D: TRBD1
CDR3: CASSIRTGPGYTF
DNA: TGTGCCAGCAGCATACGGACAGGGCCTGGCTACACCTTC

V: TRBV2
J: TRBJ2-7
size: -
D: -
CDR3: CASSPTGTYEQYF
DNA: TGTGCCAGCAGTCCTACAGGGACCTACGAGCAGTACTTC

V: TRBV29-1
J: TRBJ2-2
size: -
D: -
CDR3: CSGTDSTGELFF
DNA: TGCAGCGGCACCGACAGCACCGGGGAGCTGTTTTTT

V: TRBV7-9
J: TRBJ2-7
size: once
D: -
CDR3: CASSFPGVYEQYF
DNA: TGTGCCAGCAGCTTCCCCGGGGTCTACGAGCAGTACTTC

V: TRBV2
J: TRBJ1-5
size: -
D: TRBD1
CDR3: CASSDGDRGYQPQHF
DNA: TGTGCCAGCAGTGACGGAGACAGGGGTTATCAGCCCCAGCATTTT

V: TRBV6-6
J: TRBJ2-7
size: -
D: TRBD1
CDR3: CASRDRDRGWEQYF
DNA: TGTGCCAGCAGAGACAGGGACAGAGGATGGGAGCAGTACTTC

V: TRBV7-9
J: TRBJ1-4
size: -
D: TRBD1
CDR3: CASSSLQGVFEKLFF
DNA: TGTGCCAGCAGCTCCCTACAGGGGGTTTTTGAAAAACTGTTTTTT

V: TRBV29-1
J: TRBJ2-1
size: few
D: -
CDR3: CSVELGRGYNEQFF
DNA: TGCAGCGTTGAGCTCGGGAGAGGGTACAATGAGCAGTTCTTC

V: TRBV4-1
J: TRBJ2-3
size: -
D: -
CDR3: CASSQSLTAINTDTQYF
DNA: TGCGCCAGCAGCCAAAGTTTGACAGCCATCAACACAGATACGCAGTATTTT

V: TRBV29-1
J: TRBJ2-3
size: -
D: TRBD2
CDR3: CSVTTSGRAVSSTDTQYF
DNA: TGCAGCGTGACGACTAGCGGGAGGGCTGTGAGTAGCACAGATACGCAGTATTTT

V: TRBV19
J: TRBJ1-1
size: -
D: -
CDR3: CASSISVNTEAFF
DNA: TGTGCCAGTAGTATCTCGGTGAACACTGAAGCTTTCTTT

V: TRBV6-5
J: TRBJ1-2
size: -
D: -
CDR3: CASSYSMVGSYGYTF
DNA: TGTGCCAGCAGTTACTCAATGGTCGGATCGTATGGCTACACCTTC

V: TRBV10-3
J: TRBJ2-5
size: -
D: -
CDR3: CAISEIATWETQYF
DNA: TGTGCCATCAGTGAAATAGCAACATGGGAGACCCAGTACTTC

V: TRBV3-1
J: TRBJ2-3
size: -
D: -
CDR3: CASSQVTGAGTDTQYF
DNA: TGTGCCAGCAGCCAAGTAACCGGGGCAGGCACAGATACGCAGTATTTT

V: TRBV20-1
J: TRBJ1-1
size: -
D: -
CDR3: CSATVGDTEAFF
DNA: TGCAGTGCCACAGTGGGGGACACTGAAGCTTTCTTT

V: TRBV9
J: TRBJ2-2
size: -
D: -
CDR3: CASSFWGDTGELFF
DNA: TGTGCCAGCAGCTTCTGGGGCGACACCGGGGAGCTGTTTTTT

V: TRBV30
J: TRBJ1-5
size: -
D: -
CDR3: CAWSRDLNQPQHF
DNA: TGTGCCTGGAGCCGGGACCTCAATCAGCCCCAGCATTTT

V: TRBV28
J: TRBJ2-3
size: -
D: TRBD2
CDR3: CASSLIPTSGVTDTQYF
DNA: TGTGCCAGCAGTCTAATCCCGACTAGCGGAGTTACAGATACGCAGTATTTT

V: TRBV27
J: TRBJ2-5
size: -
D: -
CDR3: CASSFSPGLETQYF
DNA: TGTGCCAGCAGTTTTAGTCCAGGATTAGAGACCCAGTACTTC

V: TRBV9
J: TRBJ2-2
size: -
D: -
CDR3: CASSVGGGTGELFF
DNA: TGTGCCAGCAGCGTAGGGGGAGGCACCGGGGAGCTGTTTTTT

V: TRBV27
J: TRBJ2-6
size: -
D: -
CDR3: CASSLSAGTGANVLTF
DNA: TGTGCCAGCAGTTTATCGGCAGGGACTGGGGCCAACGTCCTGACTTTC

V: TRBV7-9
J: TRBJ2-5
size: once
D: TRBD1
CDR3: CASSEKTGGLETQYF
DNA: TGTGCCAGCAGCGAAAAGACAGGGGGCTTGGAGACCCAGTACTTC

V: TRBV20-1
J: TRBJ2-7
size: -
D: -
CDR3: CSAPGGHSYEQYF
DNA: TGCAGTGCTCCGGGGGGACACTCCTACGAGCAGTACTTC

V: TRBV5-6
J: TRBJ1-1
size: -
D: -
CDR3: CASSEEGVRNTEAFF
DNA: TGTGCCAGCAGCGAAGAGGGTGTCCGGAACACTGAAGCTTTCTTT

V: TRBV29-1
J: TRBJ2-1
size: -
D: -
CDR3: CSVGPQGEGYNEQFF
DNA: TGCAGCGTTGGACCCCAGGGGGAGGGGTACAATGAGCAGTTCTTC

V: TRBV3-1
J: TRBJ2-5
size: once
D: TRBD2
CDR3: CASKPGLAGGLRLETQYF
DNA: TGTGCCAGCAAGCCAGGACTAGCGGGAGGGCTAAGGTTAGAGACCCAGTACTTC

V: TRBV3-1
J: TRBJ1-1
size: -
D: -
CDR3: CASSLTGGHTEAFF
DNA: TGTGCCAGCAGCCTGACGGGGGGGCACACTGAAGCTTTCTTT

V: TRBV5-1
J: TRBJ2-1
size: -
D: TRBD2
CDR3: CASSFRPGLASNEQFF
DNA: TGCGCCAGCAGCTTCCGACCGGGACTAGCTTCCAATGAGCAGTTCTTC

V: TRBV9
J: TRBJ2-3
size: once
D: -
CDR3: CASSVAGIRTDTQYF
DNA: TGTGCCAGCAGCGTAGCCGGGATCCGGACAGATACGCAGTATTTT

V: TRBV28
J: TRBJ2-7
size: -
D: -
CDR3: CASSFPRAGSEQYF
DNA: TGTGCCAGCAGTTTCCCCCGGGCGGGTAGCGAGCAGTACTTC

V: TRBV7-9
J: TRBJ2-2
size: -
D: TRBD2
CDR3: CASRKLAGYATNTGELFF
DNA: TGTGCCAGCAGAAAACTAGCGGGGTACGCTACGAACACCGGGGAGCTGTTTTTT

V: TRBV4-2
J: TRBJ2-1
size: -
D: TRBD2
CDR3: CASSQDSLAGPDNEQFF
DNA: TGTGCCAGCAGCCAAGATTCCCTAGCGGGACCTGACAATGAGCAGTTCTTC

V: TRBV29-1
J: TRBJ2-5
size: -
D: TRBD2
CDR3: CSDQDRLARGETQYF
DNA: TGCAGCGACCAAGACCGACTAGCGCGCGGGGAGACCCAGTACTTC

V: TRBV19
J: TRBJ1-5
size: -
D: -
CDR3: CASSLDLENQPQHF
DNA: TGTGCCAGTAGTTTAGACCTAGAAAATCAGCCCCAGCATTTT